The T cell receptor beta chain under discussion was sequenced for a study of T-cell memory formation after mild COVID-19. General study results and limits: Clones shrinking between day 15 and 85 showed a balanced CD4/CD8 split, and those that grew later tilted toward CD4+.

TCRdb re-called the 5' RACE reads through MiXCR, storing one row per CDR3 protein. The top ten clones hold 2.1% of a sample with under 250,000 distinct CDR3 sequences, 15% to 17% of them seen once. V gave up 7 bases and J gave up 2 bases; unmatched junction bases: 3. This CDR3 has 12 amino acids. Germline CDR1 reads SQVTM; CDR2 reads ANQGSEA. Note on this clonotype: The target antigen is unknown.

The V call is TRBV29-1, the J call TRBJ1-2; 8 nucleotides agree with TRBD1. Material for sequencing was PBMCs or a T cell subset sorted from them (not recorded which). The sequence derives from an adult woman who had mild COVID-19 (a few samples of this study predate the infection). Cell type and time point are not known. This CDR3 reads CSGGQANYGYTF. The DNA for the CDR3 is TGCAGCGGGGGACAGGCCAACTATGGCTACACCTTC. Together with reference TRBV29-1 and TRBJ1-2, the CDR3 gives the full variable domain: SAVISQKPSRDICQRGTSLTIQCQVDSQVTMMFWYRQQPGQSLTLIATANQGSEATYESGFVIDKFPISRPNLTFSTLTVSNMSPEDSSIYLCSGGQANYGYTFGSGTRLTVV.